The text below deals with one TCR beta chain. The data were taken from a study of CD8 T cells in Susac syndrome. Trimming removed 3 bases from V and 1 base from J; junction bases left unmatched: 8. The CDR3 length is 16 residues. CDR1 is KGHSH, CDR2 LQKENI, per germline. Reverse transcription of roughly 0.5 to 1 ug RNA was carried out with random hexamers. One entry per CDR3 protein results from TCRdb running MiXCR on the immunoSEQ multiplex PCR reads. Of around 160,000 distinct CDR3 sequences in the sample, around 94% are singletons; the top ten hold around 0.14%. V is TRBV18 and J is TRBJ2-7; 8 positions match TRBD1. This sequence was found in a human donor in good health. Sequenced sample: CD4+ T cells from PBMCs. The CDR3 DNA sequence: TGTGCCAGCTCACCGTTACCGGGACAGGTTTCCTACGAGCAGTACTTC. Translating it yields CASSPLPGQVSYEQYF. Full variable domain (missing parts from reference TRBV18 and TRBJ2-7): NAGVMQNPRHLVRRRGQEARLRCSPMKGHSHVYWYRQLPEEGLKFMVYLQKENIIDESGMPKERFSAEFPKEGPSILRIQQVVRGDSAAYFCASSPLPGQVSYEQYFGPGTRLTVT.